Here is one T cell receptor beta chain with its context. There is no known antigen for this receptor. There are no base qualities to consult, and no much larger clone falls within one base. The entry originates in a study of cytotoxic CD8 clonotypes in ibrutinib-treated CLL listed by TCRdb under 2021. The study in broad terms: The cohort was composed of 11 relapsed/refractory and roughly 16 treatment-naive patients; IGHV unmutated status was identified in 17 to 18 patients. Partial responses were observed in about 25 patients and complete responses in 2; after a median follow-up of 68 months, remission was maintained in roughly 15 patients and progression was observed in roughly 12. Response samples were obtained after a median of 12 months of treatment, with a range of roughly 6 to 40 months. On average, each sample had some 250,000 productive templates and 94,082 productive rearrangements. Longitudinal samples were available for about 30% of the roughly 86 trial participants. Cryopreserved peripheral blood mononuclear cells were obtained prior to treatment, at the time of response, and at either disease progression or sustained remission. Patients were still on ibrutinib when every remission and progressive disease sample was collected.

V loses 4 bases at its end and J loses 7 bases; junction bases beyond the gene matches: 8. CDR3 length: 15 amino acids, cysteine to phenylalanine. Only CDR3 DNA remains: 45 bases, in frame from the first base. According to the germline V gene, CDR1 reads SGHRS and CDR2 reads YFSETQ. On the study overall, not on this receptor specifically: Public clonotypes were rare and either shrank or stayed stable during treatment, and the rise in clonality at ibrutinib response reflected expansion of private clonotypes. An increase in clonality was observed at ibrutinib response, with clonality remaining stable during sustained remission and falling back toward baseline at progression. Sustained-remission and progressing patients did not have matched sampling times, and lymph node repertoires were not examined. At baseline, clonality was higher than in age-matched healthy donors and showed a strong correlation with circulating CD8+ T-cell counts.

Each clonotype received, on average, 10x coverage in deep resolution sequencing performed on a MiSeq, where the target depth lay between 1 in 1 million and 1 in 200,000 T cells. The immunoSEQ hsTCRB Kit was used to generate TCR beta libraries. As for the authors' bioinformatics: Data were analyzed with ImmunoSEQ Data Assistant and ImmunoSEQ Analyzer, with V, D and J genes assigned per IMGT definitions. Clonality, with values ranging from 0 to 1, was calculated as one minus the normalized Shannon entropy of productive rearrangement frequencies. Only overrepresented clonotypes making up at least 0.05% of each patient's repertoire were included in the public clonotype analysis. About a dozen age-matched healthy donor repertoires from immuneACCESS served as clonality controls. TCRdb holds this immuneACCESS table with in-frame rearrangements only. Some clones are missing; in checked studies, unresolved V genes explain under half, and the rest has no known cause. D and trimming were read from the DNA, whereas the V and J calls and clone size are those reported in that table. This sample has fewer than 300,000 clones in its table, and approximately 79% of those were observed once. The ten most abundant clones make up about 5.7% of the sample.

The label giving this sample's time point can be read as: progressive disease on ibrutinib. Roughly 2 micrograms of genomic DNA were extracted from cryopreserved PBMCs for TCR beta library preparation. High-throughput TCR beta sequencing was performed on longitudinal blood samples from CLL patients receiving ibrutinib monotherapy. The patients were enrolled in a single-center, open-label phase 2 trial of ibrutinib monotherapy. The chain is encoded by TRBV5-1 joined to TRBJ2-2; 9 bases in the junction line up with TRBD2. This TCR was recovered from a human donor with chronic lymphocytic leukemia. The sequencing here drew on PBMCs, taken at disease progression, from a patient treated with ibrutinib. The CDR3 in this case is CASSLSVSGGGELFF. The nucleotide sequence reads TGCGCCAGCAGCCTCAGCGTTAGCGGGGGCGGGGAGCTGTTTTTT. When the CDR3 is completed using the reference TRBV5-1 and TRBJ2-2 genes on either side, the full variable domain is KAGVTQTPRYLIKTRGQQVTLSCSPISGHRSVSWYQQTPGQGLQFLFEYFSETQRNKGNFPGRFSGRQFSNSRSEMNVSTLELGDSALYLCASSLSVSGGGELFFGEGSRLTVL.